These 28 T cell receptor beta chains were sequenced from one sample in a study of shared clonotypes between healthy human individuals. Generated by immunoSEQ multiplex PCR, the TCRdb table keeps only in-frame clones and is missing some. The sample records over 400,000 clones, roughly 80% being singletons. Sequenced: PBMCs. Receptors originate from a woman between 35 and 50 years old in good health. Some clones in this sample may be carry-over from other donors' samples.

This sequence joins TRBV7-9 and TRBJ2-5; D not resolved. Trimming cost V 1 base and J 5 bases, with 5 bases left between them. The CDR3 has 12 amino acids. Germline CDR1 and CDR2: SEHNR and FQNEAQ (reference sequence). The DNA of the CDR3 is TGTGCCAGCAGCTTAGACTCGGAGACCCAGTACTTC. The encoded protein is CASSLDSETQYF.

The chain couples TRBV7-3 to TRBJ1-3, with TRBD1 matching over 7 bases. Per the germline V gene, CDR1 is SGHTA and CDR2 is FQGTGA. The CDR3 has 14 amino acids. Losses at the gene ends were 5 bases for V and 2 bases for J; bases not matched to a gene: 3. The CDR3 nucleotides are TGTGCCAGCAGCCCCGGGACAGCTGGAAACACCATATATTTT. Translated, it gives CASSPGTAGNTIYF.

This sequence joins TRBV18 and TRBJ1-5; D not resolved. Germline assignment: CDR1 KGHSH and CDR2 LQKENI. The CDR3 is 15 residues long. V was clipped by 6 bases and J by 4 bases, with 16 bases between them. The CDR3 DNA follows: TGTGCCAGCTCGATGAGCGGACCGATAAATCAGCCCCAGCATTTT. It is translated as CASSMSGPINQPQHF.

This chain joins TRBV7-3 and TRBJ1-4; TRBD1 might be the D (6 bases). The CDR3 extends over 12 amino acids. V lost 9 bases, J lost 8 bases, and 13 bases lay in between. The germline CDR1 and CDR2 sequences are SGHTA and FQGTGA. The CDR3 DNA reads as TGTGCCAGAGACAGTACAGGGGAAAAACTGTTTTTT. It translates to CARDSTGEKLFF.

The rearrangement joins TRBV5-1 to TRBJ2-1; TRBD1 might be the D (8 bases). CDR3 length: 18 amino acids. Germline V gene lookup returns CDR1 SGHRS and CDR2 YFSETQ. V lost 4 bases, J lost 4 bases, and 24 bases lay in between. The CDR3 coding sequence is TGCGCCAGCAGCAGGACAGGGCTAGAGACTAGCCTGTACAATGAGCAGTTCTTC. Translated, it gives CASSRTGLETSLYNEQFF.

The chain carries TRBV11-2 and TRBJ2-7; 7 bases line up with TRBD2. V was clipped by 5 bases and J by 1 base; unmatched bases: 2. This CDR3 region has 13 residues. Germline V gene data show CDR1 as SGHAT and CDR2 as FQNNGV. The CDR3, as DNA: TGTGCCAGCAGCGGACTAGATTCCTACGAGCAGTACTTC. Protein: CASSGLDSYEQYF.

This CDR3 reads CASSTRLAGGPHEQFF. DNA for the CDR3: TGTGCCAGCAGCACAAGACTAGCGGGAGGGCCTCATGAGCAGTTCTTC. This sequence joins TRBV13 and TRBJ2-1, with 14 bases that match TRBD2. The trim removed 5 bases at V and 8 bases at J, leaving 8 bases unmatched. Germline lookup yields CDR1 PRHDT and CDR2 FYEKMQ (reference sequence). CDR3 length equals 16 residues.

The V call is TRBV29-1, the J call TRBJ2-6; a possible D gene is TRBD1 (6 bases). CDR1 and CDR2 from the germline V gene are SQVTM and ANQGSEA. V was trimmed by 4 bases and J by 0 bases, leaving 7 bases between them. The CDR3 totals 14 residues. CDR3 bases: TGCAGCGTTGGACAGGACTCTGGGGCCAACGTCCTGACTTTC. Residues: CSVGQDSGANVLTF.

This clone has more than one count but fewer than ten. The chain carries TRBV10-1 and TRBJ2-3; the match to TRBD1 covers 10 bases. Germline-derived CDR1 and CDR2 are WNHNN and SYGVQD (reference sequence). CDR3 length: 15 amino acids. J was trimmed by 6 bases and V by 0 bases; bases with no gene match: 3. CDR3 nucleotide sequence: TGCGCCAGCAGTGAGTCGGGACAGGGGACGGATACGCAGTATTTT. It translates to CASSESGQGTDTQYF.

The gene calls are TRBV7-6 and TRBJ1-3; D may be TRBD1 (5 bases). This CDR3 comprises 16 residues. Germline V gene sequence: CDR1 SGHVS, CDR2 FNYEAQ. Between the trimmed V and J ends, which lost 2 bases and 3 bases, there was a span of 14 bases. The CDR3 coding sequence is TGTGCCAGCAGCTTAATGCTACAGGCAGATGGAAACACCATATATTTT. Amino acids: CASSLMLQADGNTIYF.

The CDR3 bases are TGTGCCAGCAGCCCGGGACAGGGGGCCGGGGAGCCCCAGCATTTT. It codes for CASSPGQGAGEPQHF. The chain uses TRBV5-4 and TRBJ1-5, with TRBD1 matching over 12 bases. There are 15 residues in the CDR3. The germline V gene has CDR1 SGHNT and CDR2 YYREEE (reference sequence). The trim removed 4 bases at V and 8 bases at J, leaving 7 bases unmatched.

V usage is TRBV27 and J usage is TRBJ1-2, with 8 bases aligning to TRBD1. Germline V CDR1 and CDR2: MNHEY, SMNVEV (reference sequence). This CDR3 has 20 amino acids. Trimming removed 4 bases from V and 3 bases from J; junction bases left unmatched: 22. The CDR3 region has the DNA TGTGCCAGCAGTTCCCGGGCCTCCTTTCGGGACAGGACAAACTACTATGGCTACACCTTC. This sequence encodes CASSSRASFRDRTNYYGYTF.

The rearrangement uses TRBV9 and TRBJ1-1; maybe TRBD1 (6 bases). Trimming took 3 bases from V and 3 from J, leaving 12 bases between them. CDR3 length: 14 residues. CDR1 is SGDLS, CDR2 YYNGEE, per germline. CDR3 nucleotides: TGTGCCAGCAGCGCACAGGGTCGTCACACTGAAGCTTTCTTT. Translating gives CASSAQGRHTEAFF.

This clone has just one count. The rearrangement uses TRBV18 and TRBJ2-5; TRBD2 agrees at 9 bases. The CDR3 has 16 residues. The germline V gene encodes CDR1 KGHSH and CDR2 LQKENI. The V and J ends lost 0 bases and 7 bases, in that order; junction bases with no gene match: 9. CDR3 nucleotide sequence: TGTGCCAGCTCACCACCGGCGGGAGGGCCCTTGGGGACCCAGTACTTC. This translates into CASSPPAGGPLGTQYF.

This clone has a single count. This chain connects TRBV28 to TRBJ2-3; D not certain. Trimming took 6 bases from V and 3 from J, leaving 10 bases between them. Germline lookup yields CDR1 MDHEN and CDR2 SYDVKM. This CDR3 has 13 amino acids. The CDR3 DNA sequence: TGTGCCAGCAGGGGGATAGCAACAGATACGCAGTATTTT. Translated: CASRGIATDTQYF. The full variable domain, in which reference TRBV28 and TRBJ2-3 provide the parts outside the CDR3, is DVKVTQSSRYLVKRTGEKVFLECVQDMDHENMFWYRQDPGLGLRLIYFSYDVKMKEKGDIPEGYSVSREKKERFSLILESASTNQTSMYLCASRGIATDTQYFGPGTRLTVL.

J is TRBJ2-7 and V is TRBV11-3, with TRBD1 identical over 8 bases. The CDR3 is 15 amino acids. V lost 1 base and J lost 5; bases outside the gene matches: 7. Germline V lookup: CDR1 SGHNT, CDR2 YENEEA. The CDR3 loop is CASSLGGQGYHEQYF. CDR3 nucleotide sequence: TGTGCCAGCAGCTTAGGAGGACAGGGTTACCACGAGCAGTACTTC.

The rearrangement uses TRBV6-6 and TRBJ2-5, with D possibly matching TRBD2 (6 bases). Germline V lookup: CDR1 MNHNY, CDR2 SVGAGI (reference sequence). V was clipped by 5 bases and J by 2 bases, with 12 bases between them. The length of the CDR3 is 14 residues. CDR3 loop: CASSPAGNQETQYF. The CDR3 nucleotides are TGTGCCAGCAGTCCCGCGGGGAATCAAGAGACCCAGTACTTC.

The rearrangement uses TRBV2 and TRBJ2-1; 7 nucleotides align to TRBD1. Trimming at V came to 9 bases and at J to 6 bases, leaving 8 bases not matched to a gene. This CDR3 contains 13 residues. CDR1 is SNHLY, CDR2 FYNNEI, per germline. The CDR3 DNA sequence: TGTGCCAGGTCGGGACAGTTGAGCAATGAGCAGTTCTTC. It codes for CARSGQLSNEQFF.

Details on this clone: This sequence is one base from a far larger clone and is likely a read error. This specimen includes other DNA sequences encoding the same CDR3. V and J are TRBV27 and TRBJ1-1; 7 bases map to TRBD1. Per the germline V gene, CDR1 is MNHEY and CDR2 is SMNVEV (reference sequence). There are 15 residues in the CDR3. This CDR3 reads CASSLTGTAYTEAFF. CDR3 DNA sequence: TGTGCCAGCAGTTTAACCGGGACAGCATACACTGAAGCTTTCTTC.

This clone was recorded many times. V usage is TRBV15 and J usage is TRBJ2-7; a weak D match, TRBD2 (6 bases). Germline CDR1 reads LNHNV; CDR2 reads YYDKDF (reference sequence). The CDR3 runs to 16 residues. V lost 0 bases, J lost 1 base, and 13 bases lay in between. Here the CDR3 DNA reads TGTGCCACCAGCAGAGATCTAGCGAGCACGTCCTACGAGCAGTACTTC. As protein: CATSRDLASTSYEQYF.

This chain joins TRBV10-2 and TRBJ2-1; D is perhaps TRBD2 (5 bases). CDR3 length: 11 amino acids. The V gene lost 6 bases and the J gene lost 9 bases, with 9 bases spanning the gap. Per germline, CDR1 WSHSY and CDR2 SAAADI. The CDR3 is CASRKGVEQFF. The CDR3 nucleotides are TGCGCCAGCAGAAAGGGAGTTGAGCAGTTCTTC.

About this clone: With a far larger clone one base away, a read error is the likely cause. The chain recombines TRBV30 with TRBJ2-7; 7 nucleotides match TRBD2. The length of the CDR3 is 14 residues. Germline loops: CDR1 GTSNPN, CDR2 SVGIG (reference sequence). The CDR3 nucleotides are TGTGCCTGTAGTGTACCCGGGGGAGGGTACGAGCAGTACTTC. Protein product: CACSVPGGGYEQYF.

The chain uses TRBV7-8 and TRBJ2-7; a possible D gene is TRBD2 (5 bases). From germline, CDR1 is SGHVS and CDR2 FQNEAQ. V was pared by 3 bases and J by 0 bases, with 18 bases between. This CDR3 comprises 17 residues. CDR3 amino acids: CASSFRLGRGSSYEQYF. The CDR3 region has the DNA TGTGCCAGCAGCTTCCGCTTGGGTCGCGGGTCCTCCTACGAGCAGTACTTC.

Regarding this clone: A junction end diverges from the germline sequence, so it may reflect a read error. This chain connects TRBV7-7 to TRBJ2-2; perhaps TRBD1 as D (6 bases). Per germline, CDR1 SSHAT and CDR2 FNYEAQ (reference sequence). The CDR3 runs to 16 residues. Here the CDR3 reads CASSSVTGPSTGELFF. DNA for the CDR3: TGTGCTAGCAGCTCAGTTACAGGGCCCTCCACCGGGGAGCTGTTTTTT.

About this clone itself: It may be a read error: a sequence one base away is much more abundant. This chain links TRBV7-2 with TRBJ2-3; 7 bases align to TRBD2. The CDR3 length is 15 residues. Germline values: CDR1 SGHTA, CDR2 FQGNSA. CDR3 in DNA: TGTGCCAGCATCTTAGGGGCGGGGGGCACAGATACGCAGTATTTT. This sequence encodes CASILGAGGTDTQYF.

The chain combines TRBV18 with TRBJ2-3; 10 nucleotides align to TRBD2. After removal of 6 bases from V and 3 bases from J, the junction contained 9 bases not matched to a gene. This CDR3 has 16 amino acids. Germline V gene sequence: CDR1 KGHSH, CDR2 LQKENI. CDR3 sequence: CASSPQSGRGTDTQYF. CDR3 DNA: TGTGCCAGCTCGCCCCAAAGCGGGAGGGGGACAGATACGCAGTATTTT.

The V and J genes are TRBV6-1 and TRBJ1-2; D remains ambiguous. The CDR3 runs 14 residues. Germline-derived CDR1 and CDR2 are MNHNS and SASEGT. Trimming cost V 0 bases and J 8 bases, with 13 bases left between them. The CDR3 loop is CASSEATRTGGYTF. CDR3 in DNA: TGTGCCAGCAGTGAAGCAACCCGAACGGGCGGCTACACCTTC.

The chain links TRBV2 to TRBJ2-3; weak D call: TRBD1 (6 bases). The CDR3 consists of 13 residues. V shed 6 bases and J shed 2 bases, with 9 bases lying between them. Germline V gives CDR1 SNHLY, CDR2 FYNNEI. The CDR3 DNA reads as TGTGCCAGCAGGACAGGCTACACAGATACGCAGTATTTT. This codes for CASRTGYTDTQYF.